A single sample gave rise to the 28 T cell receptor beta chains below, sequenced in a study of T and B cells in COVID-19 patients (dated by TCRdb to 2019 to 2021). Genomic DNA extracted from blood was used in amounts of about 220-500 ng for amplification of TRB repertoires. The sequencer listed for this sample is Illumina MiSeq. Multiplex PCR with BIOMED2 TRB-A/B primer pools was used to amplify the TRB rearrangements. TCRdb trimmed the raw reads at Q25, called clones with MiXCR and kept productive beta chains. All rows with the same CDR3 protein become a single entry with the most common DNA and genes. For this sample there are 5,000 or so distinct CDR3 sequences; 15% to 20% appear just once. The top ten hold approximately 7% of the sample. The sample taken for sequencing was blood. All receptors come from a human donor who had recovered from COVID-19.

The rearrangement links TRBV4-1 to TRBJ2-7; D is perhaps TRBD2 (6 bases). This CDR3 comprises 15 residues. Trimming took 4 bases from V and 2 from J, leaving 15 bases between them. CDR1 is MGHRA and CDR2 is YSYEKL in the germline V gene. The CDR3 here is CASSPLGGGPYEQYF. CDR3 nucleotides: TGCGCCAGCAGCCCCTTGGGGGGAGGCCCCTACGAGCAGTACTTC.

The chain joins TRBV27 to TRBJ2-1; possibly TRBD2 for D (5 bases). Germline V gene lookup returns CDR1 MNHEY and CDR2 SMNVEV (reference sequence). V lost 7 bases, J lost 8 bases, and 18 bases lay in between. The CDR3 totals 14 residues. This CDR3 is CASKGCAGSDEQFF. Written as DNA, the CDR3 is TGTGCCAGCAAGGGATGTGCGGGCAGCGATGAGCAGTTCTTC.

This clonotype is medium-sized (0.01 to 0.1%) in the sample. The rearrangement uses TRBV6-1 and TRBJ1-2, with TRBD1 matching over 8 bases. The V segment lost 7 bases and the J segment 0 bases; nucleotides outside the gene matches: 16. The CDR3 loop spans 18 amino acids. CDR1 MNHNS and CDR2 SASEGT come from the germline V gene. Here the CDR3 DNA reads TGTGCCAGCAACGGGGACAGGCAGACCTACGTGACTAACTATGGCTACACCTTC. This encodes CASNGDRQTYVTNYGYTF.

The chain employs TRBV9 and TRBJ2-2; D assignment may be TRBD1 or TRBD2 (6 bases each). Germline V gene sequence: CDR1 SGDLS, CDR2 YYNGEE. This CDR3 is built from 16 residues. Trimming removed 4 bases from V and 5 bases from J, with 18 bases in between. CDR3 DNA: TGTGCCAGCAGCCCCTCTTGGGGGGCGCGTACCGGGGAGCTGTTTTTT. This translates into CASSPSWGARTGELFF. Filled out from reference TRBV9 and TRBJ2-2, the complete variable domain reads DSGVTQTPKHLITATGQRVTLRCSPRSGDLSVYWYQQSLDQGLQFLIQYYNGEERAKGNILERFSAQQFPDLHSELNLSSLELGDSALYFCASSPSWGARTGELFFGEGSRLTVL.

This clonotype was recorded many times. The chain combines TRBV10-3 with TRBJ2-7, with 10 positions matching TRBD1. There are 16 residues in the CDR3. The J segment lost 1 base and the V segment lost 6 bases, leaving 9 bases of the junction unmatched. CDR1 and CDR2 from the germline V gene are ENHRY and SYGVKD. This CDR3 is CAIRRMGGQGSYEQYF. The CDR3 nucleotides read TGTGCCATCAGGAGGATGGGGGGACAGGGGTCCTACGAGCAGTACTTC.

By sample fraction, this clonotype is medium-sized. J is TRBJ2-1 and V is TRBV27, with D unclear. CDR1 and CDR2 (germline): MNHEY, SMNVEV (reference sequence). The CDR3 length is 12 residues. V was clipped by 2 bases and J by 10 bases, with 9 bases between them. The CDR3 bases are TGTGCCAGCAGTTTAGCTGGGCGCGAGCAGTTCTTC. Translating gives CASSLAGREQFF.

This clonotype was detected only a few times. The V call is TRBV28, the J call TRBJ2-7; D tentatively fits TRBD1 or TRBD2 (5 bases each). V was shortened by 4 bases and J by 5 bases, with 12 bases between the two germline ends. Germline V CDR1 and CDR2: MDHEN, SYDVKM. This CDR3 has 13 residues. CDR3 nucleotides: TGTGCCAGCAGTTCGACGGGGCGGCACGAGCAGTACTTC. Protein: CASSSTGRHEQYF.

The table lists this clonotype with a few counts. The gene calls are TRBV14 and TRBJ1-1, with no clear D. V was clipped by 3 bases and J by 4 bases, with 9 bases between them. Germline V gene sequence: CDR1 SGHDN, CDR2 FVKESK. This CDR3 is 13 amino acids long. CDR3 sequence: CASSQADSTEAFF. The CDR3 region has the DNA TGTGCCAGCAGCCAGGCGGACTCCACTGAAGCTTTCTTT. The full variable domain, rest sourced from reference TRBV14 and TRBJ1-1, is EAGVTQFPSHSVIEKGQTVTLRCDPISGHDNLYWYRRVMGKEIKFLLHFVKESKQDESGMPNNRFLAERTGGTYSTLKVQPAELEDSGVYFCASSQADSTEAFFGQGTRLTVV.

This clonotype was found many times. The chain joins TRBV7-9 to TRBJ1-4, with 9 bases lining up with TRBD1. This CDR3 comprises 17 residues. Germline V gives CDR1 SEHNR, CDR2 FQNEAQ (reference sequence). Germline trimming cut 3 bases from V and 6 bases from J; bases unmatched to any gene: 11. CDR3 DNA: TGTGCCAGCAGCTTGGGATCCCAGGGACAGGGACATGAAAAACTGTTTTTT. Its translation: CASSLGSQGQGHEKLFF.

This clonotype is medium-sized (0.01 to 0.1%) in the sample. CDR3: CASSIGGSNTEAFF. Written as DNA, the CDR3 is TGTGCCAGTAGTATCGGAGGTTCGAACACTGAAGCTTTCTTT. The rearrangement joins TRBV19 to TRBJ1-1; D gene unclear. Deletions cut 3 bases from V and 1 base from J, with 9 bases between. This CDR3 has 14 amino acids. CDR1 is LNHDA and CDR2 is SQIVND in the germline V gene (reference sequence). The entire variable domain, with the rest obtained from reference TRBV19 and TRBJ1-1, is as follows: DGGITQSPKYLFRKEGQNVTLSCEQNLNHDAMYWYRQDPGQGLRLIYYSQIVNDFQKGDIAEGYSVSREKKESFPLTVTSAQKNPTAFYLCASSIGGSNTEAFFGQGTRLTVV.

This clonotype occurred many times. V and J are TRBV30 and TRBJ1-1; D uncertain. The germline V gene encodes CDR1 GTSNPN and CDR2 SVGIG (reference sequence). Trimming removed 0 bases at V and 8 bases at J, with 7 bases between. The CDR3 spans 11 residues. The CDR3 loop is CAWSVETEAFF. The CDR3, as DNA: TGTGCCTGGAGTGTGGAAACCGAAGCTTTCTTT.

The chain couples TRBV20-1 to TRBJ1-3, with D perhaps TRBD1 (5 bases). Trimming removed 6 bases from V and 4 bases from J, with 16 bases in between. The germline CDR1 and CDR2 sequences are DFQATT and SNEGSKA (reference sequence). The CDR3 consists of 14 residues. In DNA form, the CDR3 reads TGCAGTGCCTCGGACAATCGGGGGGGAAACACCATATATTTT. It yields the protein CSASDNRGGNTIYF.

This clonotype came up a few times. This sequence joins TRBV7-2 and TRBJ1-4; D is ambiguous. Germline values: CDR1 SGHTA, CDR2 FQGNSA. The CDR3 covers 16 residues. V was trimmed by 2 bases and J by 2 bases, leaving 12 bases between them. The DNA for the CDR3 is TGTGCCAGCAGCTTATTCCCCGGGAAGACTAATGAAAAACTGTTTTTT. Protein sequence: CASSLFPGKTNEKLFF.

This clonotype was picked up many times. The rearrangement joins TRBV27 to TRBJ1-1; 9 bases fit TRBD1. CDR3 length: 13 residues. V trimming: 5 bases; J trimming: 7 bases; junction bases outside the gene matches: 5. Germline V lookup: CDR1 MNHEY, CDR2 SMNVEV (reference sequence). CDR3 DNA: TGTGCCAGCAGTATACAGGGGGCAAGTGAAGCTTTCTTT. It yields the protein CASSIQGASEAFF.

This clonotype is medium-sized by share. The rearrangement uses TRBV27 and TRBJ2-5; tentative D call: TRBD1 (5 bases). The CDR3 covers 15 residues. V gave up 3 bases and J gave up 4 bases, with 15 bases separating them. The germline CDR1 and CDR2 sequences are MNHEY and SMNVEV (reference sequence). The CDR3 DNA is TGTGCCAGCAGTTTGGGGCAGACGCCCGGAGAGACCCAGTACTTC. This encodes CASSLGQTPGETQYF.

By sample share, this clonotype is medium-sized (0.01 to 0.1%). DNA of the CDR3: TGTGCCAGCAGCTCGGGACAGCTTATGGATACGCAGTATTTT. Amino acids: CASSSGQLMDTQYF. V is TRBV7-2 and J is TRBJ2-3, with 7 bases fitting TRBD1. There are 14 residues in the CDR3. The ends lost 4 bases at V and 6 bases at J; junction bases unmatched: 7. CDR1 SGHTA and CDR2 FQGNSA come from the germline V gene.

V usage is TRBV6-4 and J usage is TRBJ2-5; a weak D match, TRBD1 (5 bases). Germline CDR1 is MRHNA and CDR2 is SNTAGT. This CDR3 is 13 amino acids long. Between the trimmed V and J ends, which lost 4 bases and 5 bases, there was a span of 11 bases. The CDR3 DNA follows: TGTGCCAGCAGTGTCTCCCACAGGGAGACCCAGTACTTC. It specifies CASSVSHRETQYF.

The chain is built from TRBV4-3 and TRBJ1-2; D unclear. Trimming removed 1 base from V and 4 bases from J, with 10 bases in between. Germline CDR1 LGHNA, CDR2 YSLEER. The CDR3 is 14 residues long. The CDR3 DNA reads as TGCGCCAGCAGCCAAGGGACCGAGGCCTATGGCTACACCTTC. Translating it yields CASSQGTEAYGYTF.

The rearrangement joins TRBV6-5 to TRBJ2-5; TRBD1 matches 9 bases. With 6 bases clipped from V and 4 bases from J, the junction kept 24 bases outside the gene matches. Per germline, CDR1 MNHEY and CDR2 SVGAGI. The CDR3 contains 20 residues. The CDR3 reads CASSLGQGTAVGGGPETQYF. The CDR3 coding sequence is TGTGCCAGCAGCCTTGGACAGGGGACAGCGGTGGGGGGGGGACCAGAGACCCAGTACTTC.

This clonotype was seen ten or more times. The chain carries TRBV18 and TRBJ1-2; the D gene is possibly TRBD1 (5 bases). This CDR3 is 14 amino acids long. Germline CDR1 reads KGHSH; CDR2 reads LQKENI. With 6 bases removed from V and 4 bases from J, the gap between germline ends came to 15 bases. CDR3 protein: CASSPPTESYGYTF. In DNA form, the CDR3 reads TGTGCCAGCTCCCCCCCGACAGAAAGCTATGGCTACACCTTC.

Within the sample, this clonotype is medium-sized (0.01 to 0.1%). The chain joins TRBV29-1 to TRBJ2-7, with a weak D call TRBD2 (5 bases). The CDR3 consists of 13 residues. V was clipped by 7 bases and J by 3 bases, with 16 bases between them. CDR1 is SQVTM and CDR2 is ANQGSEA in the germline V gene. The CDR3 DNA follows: TGCAGCGGTGGCGAGGGAGAAAACTACGAGCAGTACTTC. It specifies CSGGEGENYEQYF.

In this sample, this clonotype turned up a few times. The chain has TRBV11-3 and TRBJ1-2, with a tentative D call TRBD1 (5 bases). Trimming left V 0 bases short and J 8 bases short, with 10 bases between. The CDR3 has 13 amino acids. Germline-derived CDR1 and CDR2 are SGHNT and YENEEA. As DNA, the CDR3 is TGTGCCAGCAGCTTAGACAGGGTCGGGGGCTACACCTTC. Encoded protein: CASSLDRVGGYTF.

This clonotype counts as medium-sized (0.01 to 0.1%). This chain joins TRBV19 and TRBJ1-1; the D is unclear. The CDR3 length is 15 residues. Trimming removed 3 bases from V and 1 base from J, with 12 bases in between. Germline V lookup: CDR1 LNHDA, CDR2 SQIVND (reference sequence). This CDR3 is CASSIRRRWNTEAFF. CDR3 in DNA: TGTGCCAGTAGTATCCGGCGACGGTGGAACACTGAAGCTTTCTTT.

The chain's CDR3 is CASSPDWGATYEQYF. As DNA, the CDR3 is TGCGCCAGCAGCCCCGATTGGGGGGCCACCTACGAGCAGTACTTC. The V gene is TRBV4-3, the J gene TRBJ2-7, with D possibly being TRBD1 or TRBD2 (6 bases each). The CDR3 is 15 residues long. Germline loops: CDR1 LGHNA, CDR2 YSLEER. V lost 4 bases and J 2 bases, leaving 15 bases between the germline ends.

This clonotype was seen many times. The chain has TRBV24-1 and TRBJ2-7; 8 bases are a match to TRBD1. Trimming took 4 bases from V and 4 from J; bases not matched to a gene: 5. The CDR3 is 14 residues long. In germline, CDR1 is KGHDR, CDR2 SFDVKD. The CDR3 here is CATSESGGGYEQYF. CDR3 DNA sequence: TGTGCCACCAGTGAGTCAGGGGGCGGGTACGAGCAGTACTTC.

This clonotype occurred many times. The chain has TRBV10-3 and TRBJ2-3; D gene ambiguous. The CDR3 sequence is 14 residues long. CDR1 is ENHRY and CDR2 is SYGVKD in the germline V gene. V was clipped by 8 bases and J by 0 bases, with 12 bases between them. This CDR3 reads CAIGAPSSTDTQYF. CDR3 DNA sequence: TGTGCCATCGGCGCTCCTTCCAGCACAGATACGCAGTATTTT.

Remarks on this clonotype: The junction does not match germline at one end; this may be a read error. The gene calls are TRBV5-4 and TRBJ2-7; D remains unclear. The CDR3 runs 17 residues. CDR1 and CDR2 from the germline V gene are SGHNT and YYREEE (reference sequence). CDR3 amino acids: CASSQDLGKARPREQYF. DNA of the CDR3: TGCGCCAGCAGCCAAGACCTGGGTAAAGCGCGGCCGCGAGAGCAGTACTTC.

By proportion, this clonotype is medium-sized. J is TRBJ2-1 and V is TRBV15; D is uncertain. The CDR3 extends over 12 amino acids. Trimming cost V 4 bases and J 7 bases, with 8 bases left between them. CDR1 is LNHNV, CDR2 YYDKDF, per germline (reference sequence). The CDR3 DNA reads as TGTGCCACCAGCATGCAGGAAAATGAGCAGTTCTTC. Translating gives CATSMQENEQFF.